This T cell receptor (beta chain) was observed in a study of shared clonotypes between healthy human individuals. Notes on the study in general: The genetic and exposure-history diversity represented was limited by few donors.

CDR1 SGHRS and CDR2 YFSETQ come from the germline V gene. CDR3 length: 15 amino acids. With 0 bases clipped from V and 5 bases from J, the junction kept 2 bases outside the gene matches. On this clone: Its antigen is unknown. In the same sample, other DNA sequences code for this CDR3.

Execution of the assay was at deep level. The assay was immunoSEQ multiplex PCR, and TCRdb's table has in-frame clones only and misses some. The table records a few hundred thousand clones, around 76% of them present only once. There were no recent acute infections or vaccinations among the donors, who were healthy HIV-negative adults. This receptor was identified in a woman in her 40s in good health. Some clones in this sample may be carry-over from other donors' samples. The chain links TRBV5-1 to TRBJ2-7, with TRBD2 identical over 13 bases. The sequenced sample consisted of PBMCs. In nucleotides, the CDR3 is TGCGCCAGCAGCTTGGGGACTAGCGGGAGCCACGAGCAGTACTTC. Its protein is CASSLGTSGSHEQYF.